The 5 T cell receptor beta chains presented below share a single source sample, sequenced in a study of blood T cell repertoires in COVID-19. Profiled with immunoSEQ multiplex PCR; TCRdb holds only in-frame clones, not every one. The table lists fewer than 500,000 clones, roughly nine tenths of them singletons, with around 1.1% in the top ten. Sequenced sample: PBMCs or T cells enriched from blood (not recorded which). The receptors derive from a man younger than 45 who had recovered from COVID-19.

This clone was counted between two and nine times. This chain joins TRBV7-8 and TRBJ1-6, with D tentatively TRBD1 (6 bases). The CDR3 has 12 residues. The germline CDR1 and CDR2 sequences are SGHVS and FQNEAQ. Trimming removed 5 bases at V and 14 bases at J, with 13 bases between. The CDR3 DNA is TGTGCCAGCAGCCAGGGGTGGGCAGCCCTCCACTTT. Translation: CASSQGWAALHF.

V and J are TRBV7-3 and TRBJ2-1, with TRBD2 matching 13 bases. Unmatched junction bases numbered 11, after V lost 6 bases and J lost 9 bases. CDR3 length equals 16 residues. Germline assignment: CDR1 SGHTA and CDR2 FQGTGA. The CDR3 DNA is TGTGCCAGCAGTCCAATCCCGACTAGCGGGAGGACTGAGCAGTTCTTC. Translating it yields CASSPIPTSGRTEQFF.

The J gene is TRBJ1-2, the V gene TRBV19; 11 positions match TRBD1. This CDR3 contains 14 residues. Germline V gives CDR1 LNHDA, CDR2 SQIVND (reference sequence). With 8 bases clipped from V and 5 bases from J, the junction kept 7 bases outside the gene matches. DNA of the CDR3: TGTGCCAGTGGGACGGGGACAGGGGGATATGGCTACACCTTC. It is translated as CASGTGTGGYGYTF.

For this clone: Other nucleotide sequences in the sample specify the same CDR3. The rearrangement links TRBV3-1 (or the pseudogene TRBV3-2) to TRBJ2-5; D not resolved. V was shortened by 1 base and J by 4 bases, with 4 bases between the two germline ends. The CDR3 runs to 12 residues. Looked up from germline, CDR1 is LGHDT and CDR2 is YNNKEL (reference sequence). The CDR3 spells CASSQVRETQYF. In nucleotides, the CDR3 is TGTGCCAGCAGCCAAGTTCGAGAGACCCAGTACTTC.

The chain uses TRBV7-9 and TRBJ2-7, with D possibly being TRBD2 (5 bases). V was cut by 5 bases and J by 0 bases, with 11 bases left in between. The CDR3 length is 14 residues. Germline V gene lookup returns CDR1 SEHNR and CDR2 FQNEAQ (reference sequence). In DNA, the CDR3 is TGTGCCAGCAGCCAAGGACTGAGCTCCTACGAGCAGTACTTC. It specifies CASSQGLSSYEQYF.